The present T cell receptor beta chain was sequenced within a study of cytomegalovirus exposure and HLA in healthy donors listed by TCRdb under 2017. In the study overall: According to an earlier analysis of several hundred of the donors, 200 million or so T cells yielded 90 million to 140 million unique TCR beta sequences and around 280 Gb of sequence data. Rather than using new phenotypic data, the later analysis identified candidate immune exposures from TCR beta sequences and from how often those sequences occurred across donors. Typing coverage varied by locus: roughly 629-640 donors for A, B, C, DRB1 and DQB1; 522 for DQA1; 600 to 610 for DPA1; around 450 for DPB1. In a later genetic analysis, genome-wide SNP genotypes for about 55% of the roughly 700 donors were used, and that subset was treated as a discovery cohort. All discovery cohort repertoires had been generated using a single sequencing platform. A later analysis re-examined previously published TCR beta repertoires from more than 550 donors and added high-resolution HLA genotyping to investigate patterns of TCR occurrence. Both class I and class II loci were covered by HLA typing, at four-digit resolution. Among the roughly 390 genotyped donors, about 85% belonged to the genetic ancestry cluster associated with self-reported Caucasian donors. The aim of the study was to test whether cataloging public T cell receptors could identify signatures of past pathogen exposure. An early release covering roughly 600 HLA-typed donors comprised around 300 gigabases of sequencing data and around 80 million unique TCR sequences. In addition to the first cohort of around 670 subjects, a separate validation cohort of around 110 different subjects was used. Roughly 5 DR-DQ haplotypes were treated as single units for association and clustering because of strong linkage in the cohort. The T cell repertoires of about 700 subjects were profiled by immunosequencing and related to cytomegalovirus serostatus. Among about 370 genotyped donors of the cohort, an average of approximately 240,000 unique TCR beta nucleotide sequences was sequenced per donor, of which about 19% were non-productive. The study combined high-throughput TCR immunosequencing, statistical association of individual TCRs with disease status, and machine learning to predict cytomegalovirus infection status. In an earlier analysis of several hundred of the donors, high-throughput TCR beta sequencing was used to judge whether each TCR beta V gene segment behaved as functional or pseudogenic. Donor age, sex, ethnicity and CMV serostatus were compiled alongside the repertoire data.

Notes on this clone: This receptor's antigen is unknown.

Libraries came from the immunoSEQ multiplex PCR assay. A mixture of 60 forward primers for TCR Vbeta segments and 13 reverse primers for TCR Jbeta segments was used in the multiplex PCR. A multiplex PCR assay on genomic DNA amplified the CDR3 region of rearranged TCR beta genes. The amplified TCR beta libraries were sequenced on the Illumina HiSeq System as 87-base-pair reads. In the authors' own workflow: A later analysis tallied tens of millions of unique TCR beta chains across the approximately 670 repertoires, and 10 million to 11 million of those chains were shared by two or more donors. A nearest-neighbor algorithm error-corrected the raw reads and collapsed the reads into unique sequences, merging closely related sequences to remove PCR and sequencing errors. To assign V, D and J gene segments, CDR3 sequences were aligned to IMGT reference sequences. For a sequence to be retained, at least a six-nucleotide match to both a V gene segment and a J gene segment was required. Rearrangements were classified as productive when the CDR3 lacked stop codons and remained in frame with V and J, and all other rearrangements were classified as non-productive. CDR3 was defined according to IMGT convention as the region running from the second conserved V-encoded cysteine to the conserved J-encoded phenylalanine. The earlier analysis of about 530 of the donors excluded any sequence lacking an unambiguous match to a single V gene segment. An earlier analysis of some 500 of the donors classified V segments as functional when productive rearrangements were above 56.7% and as segregating when the standard deviation between donors was above 5%. To diagnose cytomegalovirus status from the catalog of TCR beta chain sequences, a statistical classification framework was built. In a later analysis, V and J genes were assigned by comparing TCR nucleotide sequences against IMGT/GENE-DB human TR gene sequences. A later analysis assigned CDR3 sequences and most-parsimonious VDJ recombination scenarios with the TCRdist pipeline. A later analysis defined each TCR beta chain by its CDR3 amino acid sequence plus V-gene family, and excluded reads lacking a unique V-gene family. As a way to deal with suspected cross-contamination and a sequencing artifact, a later analysis dropped approximately 570 nucleotide sequences that were highly shared and had low generation probability. A later analysis calculated a clonal expansion index for each public chain from normalized within-repertoire ranks of inferred template counts. In a later analysis, generation probabilities were computed with a VDJ recombination model fitted to out-of-frame rearrangements, and the resulting probabilities were checked against IGoR. In a later analysis, hypergeometric tests were used to score TCR-TCR, TCR-HLA and TCR-CMV co-occurrence, with a repertoire-size bias correction applied to TCR pairs. A later analysis estimated false discovery rates by permuting HLA or CMV assignments 20 times. In a later analysis, co-occurring TCRs were grouped using DBSCAN, with TCRdist sequence similarity added in when clustering inside HLA-allele-positive subsets. Co-occurrence clustering excluded repertoires with fewer than 30,000 or more than 120,000 public chains, plus five with anomalous nucleotide sharing. TCRdb's version of the immuneACCESS table is confined to in-frame rearrangements and falls short of the full clone set. An unresolved V gene accounts for under half of the shortfall where checked; the remainder is of unknown origin. V, J and clone size are those of that table, while D and trimming were read from the DNA. The sample table on file contains 190,000 or so clones. 0.74% of the sample is held by the ten biggest clonotypes.

The cohort comprised some 680 healthy bone marrow donors. At the time of sampling, all cohort members were nominally healthy, though unrecorded immune exposures were likely present. The donor tested CMV seronegative and was one of the 352 seronegative cohort members. Each donor provided a peripheral blood sample, and peripheral blood mononuclear cells were used for TCR beta sequencing. The Qiagen DNeasy Blood Extraction Kit was used to extract genomic DNA from the blood cell samples. Overall study outcomes, separate from this receptor: A cluster of highly shared sequence variants was judged likely to represent a technical artifact of the sequencing pipeline. In a later analysis, TCR association rates were found to vary across HLA loci, with the most associated TCRs seen for DRB1 alleles and the fewest for HLA-C alleles. Linkage disequilibrium might explain the correlated functional status among segregating V segments, but an unknown experimental factor could not be ruled out. A later analysis found that HLA-associated TCR beta chains were more clonally expanded and had lower generation probabilities than equally common non-associated chains. In a later analysis, most CMV-associated TCR beta chains were found to appear HLA-restricted, with HLA associations seemingly driven largely by CMV exposure. In a later genetic analysis, a missense DCLRE1C variant was associated with V-gene and J-gene trimming of TCR beta chains, and the association was replicated in an independent cohort. When HLA alleles, especially DR and DQ, strongly co-occurred, attributing TCR associations to individual alleles was difficult. Most TCR sequences were observed very rarely across donors, whereas some public TCRs were present in many individuals. Sequencing depth was assumed to be roughly uniform across donors in the presence/absence analyses, though that assumption may not hold. Three of the identified cytomegalovirus-associated TCR beta chains were confirmed in vitro to be specific for cytomegalovirus antigens. A further reported finding was that TCR beta sequences accurately predicted the HLA-A and HLA-B alleles for most subjects in the first cohort. Only TCR beta chains were sequenced in this cohort, and the absence of alpha or paired-chain data limited detectable features. The authors suggested that the approach could potentially be extended to other disease states and immunological phenotypes. According to a later genetic analysis, donors in an Asian-associated ancestry cluster had fewer N-insertions in productive TCRs than the approximately 710-donor mean. Several of the top co-occurrence clusters appeared to be linked to parvovirus B19, influenza, CMV and Epstein-Barr virus, according to a later analysis. The classifier was reported to diagnose cytomegalovirus status with high specificity and sensitivity in both the original cohort and the validation cohort. At a false discovery rate of 0.05, a later analysis linked around 17,000 TCR beta sequences to specific HLA alleles. The only immune exposure information available for the cohort was CMV serostatus. Because counts were too low, about 18 rarely observed V segments, including chromosome 9 orphons, were left out of the earlier analysis of 587 of the donors. In the study, approximately 150 TCR beta chains were listed as associated with cytomegalovirus. In an earlier analysis of roughly 560 of the donors, most TCR beta V segments were observed in productive rearrangements about 87% or about 30% of the time, broadly matching IMGT annotations. Because HLA typing was unavailable for some donors at each locus, only the typed subset was used in association tests.

The clonotype comes from a boy aged 5-17 years in good health and CMV-seronegative. Sequenced input: PBMCs.

The CDR3 is CASSLDRTGVSPLHF. In nucleotide form, the sequence is TGTGCCAGCAGCTTAGATAGGACAGGGGTCTCACCCCTCCACTTT. The chain is assembled from TRBV11-2 and TRBJ1-6; 9 junctional bases match TRBD1. The CDR3 contains 15 residues, cysteine and phenylalanine counted. CDR3 DNA is the only sequence kept; it has 45 bases, read in frame from the first base. Per the germline V gene, SGHAT is the CDR1 and FQNNGV is the CDR2. V is pruned by 0 bases and J by 10 bases, leaving 4 bases of the junction without a gene match.